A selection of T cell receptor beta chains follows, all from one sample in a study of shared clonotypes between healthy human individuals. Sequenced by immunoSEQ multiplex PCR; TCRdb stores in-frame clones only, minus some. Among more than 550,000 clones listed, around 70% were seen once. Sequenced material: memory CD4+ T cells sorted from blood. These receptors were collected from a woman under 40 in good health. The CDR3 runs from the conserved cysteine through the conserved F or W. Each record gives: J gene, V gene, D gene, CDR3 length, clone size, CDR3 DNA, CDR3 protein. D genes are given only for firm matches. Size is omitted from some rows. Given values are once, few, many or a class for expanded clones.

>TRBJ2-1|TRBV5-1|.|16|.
TGCGCCAGCAGCTTGGATGAGCGGACAGCCTACAATGAGCAGTTCTTC
CASSLDERTAYNEQFF
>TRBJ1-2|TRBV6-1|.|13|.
TGTGCCAGCAGTCCCGAGGTCTTCTATGGCTACACCTTC
CASSPEVFYGYTF
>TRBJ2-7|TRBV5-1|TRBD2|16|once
TGCGCCAGCAGCTTTCTCCTCGGGGGGGGCCGGGACGAGCAGTACTTC
CASSFLLGGGRDEQYF
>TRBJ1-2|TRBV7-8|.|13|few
TGTGCCAGCAGCATCCGGGATAATGATGGCTACACCTTC
CASSIRDNDGYTF
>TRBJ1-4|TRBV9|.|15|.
TGTGCCAGCAGCCCCACGGGGGCAGGAGGTGAAAAACTGTTTTTT
CASSPTGAGGEKLFF
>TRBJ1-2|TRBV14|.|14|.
TGTGCCAGCAGCCAAGTTTCCAAGGGGAGGGGCTACACCTTC
CASSQVSKGRGYTF
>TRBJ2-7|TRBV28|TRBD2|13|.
TGTGCCAGCAGTGCGGGAGGGCCATATGAGCAGTACTTC
CASSAGGPYEQYF
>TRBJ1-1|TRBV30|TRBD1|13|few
TGTGCCTGGAGGCAGGGGGCTAGGGGATCGGCTTTCTTT
CAWRQGARGSAFF
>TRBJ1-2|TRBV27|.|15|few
TGTGCCAGCAGTTTCACACACATCAGGGGCTATGGCTACACCTTC
CASSFTHIRGYGYTF
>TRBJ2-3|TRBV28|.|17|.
TGTGCCAGCAGTCGGCGGAATCTCGTAGGGTACACAGATACGCAGTATTTT
CASSRRNLVGYTDTQYF
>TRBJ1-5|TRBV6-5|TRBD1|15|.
TGTGCCAGCAGGCCGACAGGGGGCAGCAATCAGCCCCAGCATTTT
CASRPTGGSNQPQHF
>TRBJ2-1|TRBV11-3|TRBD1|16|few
TGTGCCAGCAGCCCGGCGGGCCCGGGACAGCACAATGAGCAGTTCTTC
CASSPAGPGQHNEQFF
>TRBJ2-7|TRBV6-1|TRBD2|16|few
TGTGCCAGCAGTGAAACCAGCGGGAGACCCCCTTACGAGCAGTACTTC
CASSETSGRPPYEQYF
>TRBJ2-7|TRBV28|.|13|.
TGTGCCAGCAGTCCCGGGGATGCTTTAGTACTGTACTTC
CASSPGDALVLYF
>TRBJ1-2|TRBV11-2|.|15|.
TGTGCCAGCAGCTTATTGGGGGGAACCGCCTATGGCTACACCTTC
CASSLLGGTAYGYTF
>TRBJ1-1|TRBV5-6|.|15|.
TGTGCCAGCAGCTTGTATGGTCGTATGAACACTGAAGCTTTCTTT
CASSLYGRMNTEAFF
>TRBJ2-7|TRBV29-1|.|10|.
TGCAGCGTTGATGGAGACGAGCAGTACTTC
CSVDGDEQYF
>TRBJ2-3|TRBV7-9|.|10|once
TGTGCCAGCAGCGCTAATACGCAGTATTTT
CASSANTQYF
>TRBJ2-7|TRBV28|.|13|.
TGTGCCAGCAGCGGGGGACACATCTACGAGCAGTACTTC
CASSGGHIYEQYF
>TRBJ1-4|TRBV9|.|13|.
TGTGCCAGCAGCGCGGGGACGCGAGAAAAACTGTTTTTT
CASSAGTREKLFF
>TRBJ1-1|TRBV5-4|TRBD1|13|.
TGTGCCAGCACCGACACACAGGGGGACCAAGCTTTCTTT
CASTDTQGDQAFF
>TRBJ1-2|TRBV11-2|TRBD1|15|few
TGTGCCAGCAGTTCTCTCGGACAGGGGACAGGGGTCCGTACCTTC
CASSSLGQGTGVRTF
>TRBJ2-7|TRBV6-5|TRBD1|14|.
TGTGCCAGCAGAGGGGGCGTCGGCCACTACGAGCAGTACTTC
CASRGGVGHYEQYF
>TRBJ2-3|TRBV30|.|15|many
TGTGCCTGGAGTTCGGACAGCAGTGTCACAGATACGCAGTATTTT
CAWSSDSSVTDTQYF
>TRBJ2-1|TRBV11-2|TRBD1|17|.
TGTGCCAGCAGCTTAGACTCGGGGACAGGGGGTTACAATGAGCAGTTCTTC
CASSLDSGTGGYNEQFF
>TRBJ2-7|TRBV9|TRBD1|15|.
TGTGCCAGCACCCCCGGACAGGGTCCGTCCTACGAGCAGTACTTC
CASTPGQGPSYEQYF
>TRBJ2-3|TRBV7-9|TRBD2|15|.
TGTGCCGGTAGGACTAGCGGGGCTAGCACAGATACGCAGTATTTT
CAGRTSGASTDTQYF
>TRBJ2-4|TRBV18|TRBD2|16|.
TGTGCCAGCTCTACCGGGGGGGCGGTAACCAAAAACATTCAGTACTTC
CASSTGGAVTKNIQYF
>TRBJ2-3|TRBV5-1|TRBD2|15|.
TGCGCCAGCCAGGACTTCGGGAGGGCCAAGGATACGCAGTATTTT
CASQDFGRAKDTQYF
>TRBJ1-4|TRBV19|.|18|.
TGTGCCAGTAGCTACCCTGACCAGGGTTTTGCGACTAATGAAAAACTGTTTTTT
CASSYPDQGFATNEKLFF
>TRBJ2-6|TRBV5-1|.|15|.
TGCGCCAGCAGCCTGGCGGGGCGAGGGGCCAACGTCCTGACTTTC
CASSLAGRGANVLTF
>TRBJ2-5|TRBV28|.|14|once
TGTGCCAGCCAGTCATTACCGGTAGGGGAGACCCAGTACTTC
CASQSLPVGETQYF
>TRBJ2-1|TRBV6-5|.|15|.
TGTGCCAGCGCGAGGGAGAAGGGTTTTAAGAATGAGCAGTTCTTC
CASAREKGFKNEQFF
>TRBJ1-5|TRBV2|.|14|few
TGTGCCAGCAGTGAAGGCGGGGGCAATCAGCCCCAGCATTTT
CASSEGGGNQPQHF
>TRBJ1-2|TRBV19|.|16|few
TGTGCCAGTAGTATTCATGAGGGGACACCTAACTATGGCTACACCTTC
CASSIHEGTPNYGYTF
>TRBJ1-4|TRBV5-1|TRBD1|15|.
TGCGCCAGCAGCTTACAGGGGGCAACTAATGAAAAACTGTTTTTT
CASSLQGATNEKLFF
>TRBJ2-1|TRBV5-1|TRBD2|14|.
TGCGCCAGCAGCTGGGGGACTAGCGGAAATGAGCAGTTCTTC
CASSWGTSGNEQFF
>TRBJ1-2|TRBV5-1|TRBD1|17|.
TGCGCCAGCAGCTGGGGCCCAGGGACAGGGGGCGCAGATGGCTACACCTTC
CASSWGPGTGGADGYTF
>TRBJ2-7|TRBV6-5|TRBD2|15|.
TGTGCCAGCAGCCTACTAGCGGGGGGGGTCTACGAGCAGTACTTC
CASSLLAGGVYEQYF
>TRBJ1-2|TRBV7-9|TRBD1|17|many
TGTGCCAGCAGCGCCCGGACAGGGGGCTCCTCCCCTGGGGGCTACACCTTC
CASSARTGGSSPGGYTF